These T cell receptor beta chains were read from a single sample in a study of T cells in localized non-small cell lung cancer. The protocol was immunoSEQ multiplex PCR, while the TCRdb copy is restricted to in-frame clones and leaves out a portion. The table includes around 1,700 clones, less than 30% detected once. Source: normal lung tissue next to the tumor, taken before any cancer treatment. These receptors originate from a female donor at least 60 years old with stage I lung adenocarcinoma. Both conserved end residues are part of each CDR3. D genes are given only for firm matches. The size of a clone is reported for some rows only, either as once, few or many, or as a class for expanded clones.

. TRBJ1-5 TRBV6-8 . CATQGVSNQPQHF TGTGCCACCCAGGGAGTTAGCAATCAGCCCCAGCATTTT
. TRBJ1-6 TRBV11-3 few CASSLALAQGYNSPLHF TGTGCCAGCAGCTTGGCCCTGGCACAGGGCTATAATTCACCCCTCCACTTT
TRBD2 TRBJ2-2 TRBV19 few CASSPPGGYLNTGELFF TGTGCCAGTAGTCCCCCGGGGGGGTACCTTAACACCGGGGAGCTGTTTTTT
TRBD1 TRBJ2-5 TRBV30 . CAWSLGQGAIPETQYF TGTGCCTGGAGCCTGGGACAGGGAGCGATCCCCGAGACCCAGTACTTC
. TRBJ1-2 TRBV11-3 few CASSLGGTGGSYTF TGTGCCAGCAGCTTGGGAGGTACGGGGGGAAGCTACACCTTC
TRBD2 TRBJ2-1 TRBV28 . CASTSTTAGGPDEQFF TGTGCCAGCACTTCCACTACAGCGGGGGGGCCGGATGAGCAGTTCTTC
TRBD1 TRBJ1-4 TRBV6-8 . CASRPTGGWEKLFF TGTGCCAGCAGACCGACAGGGGGCTGGGAAAAACTGTTTTTT
TRBD2 TRBJ2-1 TRBV9 . CASSPRLAGGEQFF TGTGCCAGCAGCCCTCGGCTAGCGGGAGGTGAGCAGTTCTTC
. TRBJ2-7 TRBV11-3 . CASSRLKVADSYEQYF TGTGCCAGCAGCCGGCTAAAGGTAGCGGACTCCTACGAGCAGTACTTC
. TRBJ2-2 TRBV28 few CASSPLRDTGELFF TGTGCCAGCAGTCCTCTAAGGGACACCGGGGAGCTGTTTTTT
. TRBJ2-7 TRBV16 . CAARDRSSYEQYF TGTGCAGCCCGAGACAGGAGCTCCTACGAGCAGTACTTC
TRBD2 TRBJ2-1 TRBV11-3 few CASSPWGGGLNNEQFF TGTGCCAGCAGCCCGTGGGGCGGGGGGTTGAACAATGAGCAGTTCTTC
TRBD2 TRBJ2-1 TRBV19 . CASSIEGTRIEQFF TGTGCCAGTAGTATTGAGGGGACTAGGATCGAGCAGTTCTTC
. TRBJ1-1 TRBV6-8 medium-sized CASSYTEDTEAFF TGTGCCAGCAGTTACACAGAAGACACTGAAGCTTTCTTT
. TRBJ1-4 TRBV9 large CASSVELRDEKLFF TGTGCCAGCAGCGTAGAGCTGAGGGATGAAAAACTGTTTTTT
. TRBJ2-7 TRBV10-2 . CASRPIFGEQYF TGCGCCAGCAGACCTATCTTTGGAGAGCAGTACTTC
TRBD2 TRBJ2-3 TRBV11-3 medium-sized CASSLGGLAGVEDTQYF TGTGCCAGCAGCTTGGGGGGACTAGCGGGAGTCGAAGATACGCAGTATTTT
. TRBJ2-1 TRBV6-8 large CASCVRGDRYFEQFF TGTGCCTCCTGCGTGCGTGGAGACAGATACTTTGAGCAGTTCTTC
. TRBJ2-7 TRBV18 few CASSPSFTYEQYF TGTGCCAGCTCACCATCATTTACCTACGAGCAGTACTTC
TRBD1 TRBJ2-7 TRBV6-8 medium-sized CASSPGQGSYEQYF TGTGCCAGCAGCCCGGGACAGGGGTCCTACGAGCAGTACTTC
TRBD1 TRBJ2-7 TRBV4-1 large CASSQSGTGAYEQYF TGCGCCAGCAGCCAATCCGGGACAGGAGCCTACGAGCAGTACTTC
TRBD2 TRBJ2-4 TRBV28 few CATGTSGRTSNIQYF TGTGCCACCGGGACTAGCGGGAGGACGTCCAACATTCAGTACTTC
TRBD2 TRBJ2-1 TRBV9 large CASSGLAGGGNEQFF TGTGCCAGCAGCGGACTAGCGGGGGGAGGTAATGAGCAGTTCTTC
TRBD1 TRBJ1-1 TRBV19 . CASSRDREPTEAFF TGTGCCAGTAGTCGGGACAGGGAGCCCACTGAAGCTTTCTTT
. TRBJ2-7 TRBV11-3 medium-sized CASSPDLQVYEQYF TGTGCCAGCAGCCCGGACTTACAGGTCTACGAGCAGTACTTC
. TRBJ1-1 TRBV7-2 few CASRAGRITEAFF TGTGCCAGCAGGGCAGGGAGGATCACTGAAGCTTTCTTT
TRBD1 TRBJ1-2 TRBV28 . CASSITGTEPYGYTF TGTGCCAGCAGTATCACGGGGACAGAACCTTATGGCTACACCTTC
TRBD1 TRBJ1-1 TRBV9 few CASSSEGQGVKAFF TGTGCCAGCAGCTCCGAGGGACAGGGGGTGAAAGCTTTCTTT
TRBD1 TRBJ1-1 TRBV11-3 large CASSNGRDRGGEAFF TGTGCCAGCAGCAATGGCCGGGACAGGGGTGGTGAAGCTTTCTTT
. TRBJ2-7 TRBV11-3 . CASSHYRTSFYEQYF TGTGCCAGCAGCCACTACAGGACGTCTTTCTACGAGCAGTACTTC
TRBD1 TRBJ1-6 TRBV6-8 few CATRGQLGFSPLHF TGTGCCACCCGGGGACAGTTGGGGTTTTCGCCCCTCCACTTT
TRBD1 TRBJ1-2 TRBV9 few CASSHLTGSFNYGYTF TGTGCCAGCAGCCACCTGACAGGGTCCTTCAACTATGGCTACACCTTC
. TRBJ2-7 TRBV6-8 few CASSQGASSSYEQYF TGTGCCAGCAGTCAAGGGGCTTCGAGCTCCTACGAGCAGTACTTC
TRBD2 TRBJ2-1 TRBV5-1 . CASSQPGWGGYEQFF TGCGCCAGCAGCCAACCTGGGTGGGGGGGTTATGAGCAGTTCTTC
. TRBJ1-1 TRBV29-1 . CSVAKGRRTEAFF TGCAGCGTTGCTAAGGGGCGGCGCACTGAAGCTTTCTTT
. TRBJ1-4 TRBV11-3 . CASSKTGPTNEKLFF TGTGCCAGCAGCAAAACAGGGCCGACTAATGAAAAACTGTTTTTT
TRBD2 TRBJ2-7 TRBV9 few CASSRTSGIYEQYF TGTGCCAGCAGTAGGACTAGCGGGATATACGAGCAGTACTTC
. TRBJ2-7 TRBV11-3 medium-sized CASSLAYGTSYEQYF TGTGCCAGCAGCTTGGCCTACGGGACCTCCTACGAGCAGTACTTC
TRBD1 TRBJ1-5 TRBV11-3 few CASSRVGGSQPQHF TGTGCCAGCAGCCGGGTAGGGGGCAGTCAGCCCCAGCATTTT
. TRBJ2-5 TRBV12-2 medium-sized CASGPEEYQETQYF TGTGCCTCGGGGCCAGAGGAGTACCAAGAGACCCAGTACTTC
. TRBJ1-2 TRBV11-3 few CASSRVSPQEGGGYTF TGTGCCAGCAGCCGCGTAAGCCCACAGGAGGGTGGTGGCTACACCTTC
. TRBJ1-1 TRBV30 . CAWTGLSTEAFF TGTGCCTGGACTGGACTATCCACTGAAGCTTTCTTT
. TRBJ1-3 TRBV5-1 . CASSSGGATSSGNTIYF TGCGCCAGCAGCTCAGGAGGCGCGACCTCCTCTGGAAACACCATATATTTT
. TRBJ1-6 TRBV6-8 few CASSSSQRNSPLHF TGTGCCAGCAGTTCATCACAGAGAAATTCACCCCTCCACTTT
. TRBJ1-6 TRBV14 . CASSLRQGTTLSPLHF TGTGCCAGCAGCCTTCGACAAGGAACAACCCTTTCACCCCTCCACTTT
. TRBJ1-5 TRBV28 . CASSLRQPNQPQHF TGTGCCAGCAGTTTGAGACAGCCCAATCAGCCCCAGCATTTT
. TRBJ1-1 TRBV6-8 few CASSEQGLGAFF TGTGCCAGCAGCGAACAGGGTCTGGGAGCTTTCTTT
. TRBJ2-7 TRBV10-1 . CASSEAGEQYF TGCGCCAGCAGTGAAGCAGGCGAGCAGTACTTC
TRBD1 TRBJ2-2 TRBV5-1 . CASSLGQGAGELFF TGCGCCAGCAGCTTGGGGCAGGGGGCCGGGGAGCTGTTTTTT
. TRBJ2-2 TRBV29-1 large CSATITGTGELFF TGCAGCGCAACAATAACAGGGACCGGGGAGCTGTTTTTT
. TRBJ2-1 TRBV9 few CASSARDPIYNEQFF TGTGCCAGCAGCGCCCGGGACCCCATCTACAATGAGCAGTTCTTC
. TRBJ2-1 TRBV6-8 few CASSYNSGFYDYNEQFF TGTGCCAGCAGTTACAACTCGGGTTTCTACGATTACAATGAGCAGTTCTTC
. TRBJ2-5 TRBV9 . CASSAGGRGETQYF TGTGCCAGCAGCGCAGGTGGACGGGGGGAGACCCAGTACTTC
. TRBJ2-5 TRBV25-1 . CASSDYGGLETQYF TGTGCCAGCAGTGATTACGGGGGTCTAGAGACCCAGTACTTC
TRBD2 TRBJ2-1 TRBV19 . CASSWAGGPDEQFF TGTGCCAGTAGTTGGGCGGGAGGGCCAGATGAGCAGTTCTTC
TRBD1 TRBJ1-1 TRBV28 large CASSPLGAGGKNTEAFF TGTGCCAGCAGTCCGCTGGGGGCAGGGGGCAAGAACACTGAAGCTTTCTTT